This T cell receptor beta chain stems from a study of long-term antiretroviral therapy in people with HIV (dated by TCRdb to about 2022). Background on the whole study: The earliest samples were collected roughly a decade before the 2015 WHO recommendation for immediate ART, at a time when ART was usually postponed until CD4 counts fell. No cross-contamination during QIAcube processing turned up in test extractions that ran a monoclonal T-cell line alongside 30 to 35 polyclonal samples. Of the roughly 27 participants with HIV, about twelve were female. Whether ART initiation and durable HIV suppression were associated with changes in peripheral blood TRB repertoire composition and diversity was tested in a retrospective serial study. A total of roughly 200 cryopreserved PBMC samples came from roughly 30 adults with confirmed HIV infection and were collected serially over a mean of roughly six years (range 1-12).

Turning to this clone: The specificity of this receptor is unknown. The record has no base qualities; no much larger clone is one base away.

The immunoSEQ hsTCRB v3.0 assay was used at survey level resolution to sequence the TRB variable region. TRB sequencing targeted a depth of about 35,000-50,000 T-cell genomes per sample. TRB libraries were pooled and sequenced on an Illumina MiSeq using a v3 150-cycle kit. The paper's processing steps were these. Repertoire analysis was run in R within a reproducible Nextflow workflow that covered QC, data transformation and analysis. LymphoSeq2, an R package for exploring AIRR-Seq data, was used to implement custom analyses. A few samples that yielded fewer than 5000 total TRB sequences were excluded, so that around 190 HIV repertoires were analyzed. Among the 170 to 200 retained HIV repertoires, 55 to 60 were collected before ART initiation and around 130 were collected after ART initiation. Repertoires were downsampled to 5000 TRB nucleotide sequences, with summary statistics averaged over 100 downsampling iterations. Only TRB sequences with CDR3 regions of at least seven amino acids were retained for analysis. Diversity was assessed using a clonality score derived from Shannon entropy and using the Gini coefficient. In repertoire networks, the top 5000 CDR3 amino acid sequences were linked whenever an edit distance of one separated two sequences. For TRB CDR3 amino acid sequences, antigen specificity groups and MHC restriction were predicted with GLIPH2. Known CMV, EBV, HIV or tissue antigen associations were flagged by matching CDR3 amino acid sequences against VDJdb and McPAS-TCR. Pre-ART, post-ART and control groups were compared with Wilcoxon signed-rank tests and Holm-Bonferroni correction. This is the immuneACCESS table as TCRdb keeps it, with only in-frame sequences that have V and J called. A part of the clones is gone; compared with another copy, unresolved V genes explain less than half, and the rest is unexplained. V and J calls and clone size are given by that table; D and trimming were obtained from the DNA. A total of tens of thousands of clones appear in this sample, 86% of them only once. The ten largest clones represent 4% of the sample.

Study-wide conclusions, independent of this receptor: Expanded TRB clones identified before ART initiation dominated the repertoire across all time points, though the dominance fluctuated and decreased in many PLHIV after ART. Compared with controls, HIV repertoires had narrower CDR3 length ranges, and the network structure pointed to an antigen-experienced repertoire that shifted only slightly toward naive after ART. Inferences about post-ART repertoire changes were limited because no data were available on ART adherence, viral resistance or therapy changes. Samples dated from the mid-2000s to the late 2010s, and the ART regimens used may be less effective than current ones. Starting ART was linked to a significant rise in TRB diversity, yet even with long-term ART the diversity remained significantly lower than in transplant donor controls. Because pre-ART samples had limited cell numbers, profiling was done on unsorted PBMC rather than on sorted CD4+ and CD8+ T cells. Since PBMC availability was limited, sequencing covered only the TCR beta chain, with no alpha chain pairing.

Inclusion was restricted to participants for whom at least one PBMC sample before ART initiation and at least two post-ART samples were available. Every participant with HIV received treatment in the United States of America. Before DNA extraction, cryopreserved samples of 1-10 million PBMC were thawed and washed. At the time of the earliest PBMC sample, participants with HIV were aged between roughly 20 and 54 years. PBMC samples were contributed by each participant from 1-4 timepoints before ART initiation and 2-8 timepoints after ART initiation, with a median of 7 samples. Serial HIV viral load, CD4+ T-cell count, ART history and demographic data were obtained for every participant. A Qiagen kit on a QIAcube was used to extract genomic DNA from unsorted PBMC, with samples processed in batches of 12. Cut back by 3 bases and 6 bases, the V and J ends lie 15 bases apart. CDR1 is given as SGHTA and CDR2 as FQGNSA, both from the germline V gene. Taken from cysteine to phenylalanine, the CDR3 has 15 residues. Only CDR3 DNA is held: 45 bases, read in frame from base 1.

This specimen consisted of unsorted PBMCs, obtained 1.2 years after starting antiretroviral therapy. The sequence joins TRBV7-2 to TRBJ1-5; TRBD1 is perhaps the D gene, given 6 matching bases. The sequence was collected from a woman in her forties or fifties with HIV. The nucleotide sequence reads TGTGCCAGCAGCTTCGAGTCCCAGGGGATTCAGCCCCAGCATTTT. Its protein is CASSFESQGIQPQHF.